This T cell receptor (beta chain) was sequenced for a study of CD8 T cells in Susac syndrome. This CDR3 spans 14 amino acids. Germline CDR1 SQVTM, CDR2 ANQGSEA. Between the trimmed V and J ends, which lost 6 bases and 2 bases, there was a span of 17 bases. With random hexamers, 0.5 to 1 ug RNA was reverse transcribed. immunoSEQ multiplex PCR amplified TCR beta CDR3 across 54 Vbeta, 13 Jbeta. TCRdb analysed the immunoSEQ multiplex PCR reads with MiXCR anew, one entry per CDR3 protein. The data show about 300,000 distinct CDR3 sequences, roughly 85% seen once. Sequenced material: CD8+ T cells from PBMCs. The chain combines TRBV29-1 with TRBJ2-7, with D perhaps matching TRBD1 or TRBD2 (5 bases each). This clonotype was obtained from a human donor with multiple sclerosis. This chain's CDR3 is CSVAPRGDAYEQYF. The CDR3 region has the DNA TGCAGCGTGGCCCCACGAGGGGACGCCTACGAGCAGTACTTC.